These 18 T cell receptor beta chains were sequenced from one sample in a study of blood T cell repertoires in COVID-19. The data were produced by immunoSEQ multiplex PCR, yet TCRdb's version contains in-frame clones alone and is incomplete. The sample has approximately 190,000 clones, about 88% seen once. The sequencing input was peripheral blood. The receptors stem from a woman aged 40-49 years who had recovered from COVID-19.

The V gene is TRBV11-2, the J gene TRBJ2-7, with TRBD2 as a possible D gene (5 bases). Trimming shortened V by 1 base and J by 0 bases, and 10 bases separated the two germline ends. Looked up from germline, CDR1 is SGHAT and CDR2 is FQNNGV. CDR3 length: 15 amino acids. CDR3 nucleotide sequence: TGTGCCAGCAGCTTAGGAGGTGGGAGCTCCTACGAGCAGTACTTC. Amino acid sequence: CASSLGGGSSYEQYF.

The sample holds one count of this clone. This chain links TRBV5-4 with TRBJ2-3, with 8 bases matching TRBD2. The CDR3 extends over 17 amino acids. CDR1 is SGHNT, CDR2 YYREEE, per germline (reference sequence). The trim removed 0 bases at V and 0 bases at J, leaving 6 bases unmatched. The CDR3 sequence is CASSLGGLAGSTDTQYF. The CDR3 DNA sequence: TGTGCCAGCAGCTTGGGGGGCCTAGCGGGCAGCACAGATACGCAGTATTTT.

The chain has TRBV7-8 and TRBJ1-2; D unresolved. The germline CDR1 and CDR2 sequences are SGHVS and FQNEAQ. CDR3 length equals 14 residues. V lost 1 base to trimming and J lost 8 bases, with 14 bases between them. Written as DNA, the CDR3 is TGTGCCAGCAGCTTAGATCGGGATCGGTCCGGCTACACCTTC. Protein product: CASSLDRDRSGYTF.

In DNA form, the CDR3 reads TGTGCCAGCAGTGAAGCGATAGCGGCCCCTAGCACAGATACGCAGTATTTT. Translation gives CASSEAIAAPSTDTQYF. The rearrangement links TRBV6-1 to TRBJ2-3, with D perhaps TRBD2 (6 bases). CDR1 is MNHNS, CDR2 SASEGT, per germline. This CDR3 is 17 amino acids long. The germline V and J ends were trimmed by 0 bases and 0 bases, with 13 bases remaining between them.

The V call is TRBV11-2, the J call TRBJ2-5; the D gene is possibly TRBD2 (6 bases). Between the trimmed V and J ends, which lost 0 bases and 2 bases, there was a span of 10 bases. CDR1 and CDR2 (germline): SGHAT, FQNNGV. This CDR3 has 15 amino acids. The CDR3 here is CASSLDLAEQETQYF. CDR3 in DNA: TGTGCCAGCAGCTTAGACTTAGCGGAACAAGAGACCCAGTACTTC.

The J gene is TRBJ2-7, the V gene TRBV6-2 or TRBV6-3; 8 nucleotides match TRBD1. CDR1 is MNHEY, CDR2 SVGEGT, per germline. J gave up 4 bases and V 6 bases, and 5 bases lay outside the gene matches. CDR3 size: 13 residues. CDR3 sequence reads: CASSPDRAYEQYF. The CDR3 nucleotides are TGTGCCAGCAGCCCGGACAGGGCGTACGAGCAGTACTTC.

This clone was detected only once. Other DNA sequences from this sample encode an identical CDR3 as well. The CDR3, as DNA: TGTGCCAGCAGCCCACGGTCCGCAACTAATGAAAAACTGTTTTTT. It translates to CASSPRSATNEKLFF. This rearrangement joins TRBV9 to TRBJ1-4, with D uncertain. V dropped 4 bases and J dropped 0 bases, with 10 bases sitting between them. Per the germline V gene, CDR1 is SGDLS and CDR2 is YYNGEE. The length of the CDR3 is 15 residues.

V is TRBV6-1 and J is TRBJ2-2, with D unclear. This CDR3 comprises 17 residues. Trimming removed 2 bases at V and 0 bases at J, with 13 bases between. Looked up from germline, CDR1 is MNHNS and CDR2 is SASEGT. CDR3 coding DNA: TGTGCCAGCAGTGAACGGCGCGAGGCGGCGAACACCGGGGAGCTGTTTTTT. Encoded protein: CASSERREAANTGELFF.

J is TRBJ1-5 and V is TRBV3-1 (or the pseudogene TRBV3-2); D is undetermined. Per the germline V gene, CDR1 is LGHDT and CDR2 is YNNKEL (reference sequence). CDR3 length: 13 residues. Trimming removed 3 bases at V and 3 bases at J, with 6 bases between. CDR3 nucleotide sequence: TGTGCCAGCAGCCAGGGAGACAATCAGCCCCAGCATTTT. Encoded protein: CASSQGDNQPQHF.

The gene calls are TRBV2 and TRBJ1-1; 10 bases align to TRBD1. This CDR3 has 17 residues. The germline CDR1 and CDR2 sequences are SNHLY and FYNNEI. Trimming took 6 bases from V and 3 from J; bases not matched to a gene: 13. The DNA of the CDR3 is TGTGCCAGCAGGTATGAGACAGGGGGCGTAGTGGACACTGAAGCTTTCTTT. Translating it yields CASRYETGGVVDTEAFF.

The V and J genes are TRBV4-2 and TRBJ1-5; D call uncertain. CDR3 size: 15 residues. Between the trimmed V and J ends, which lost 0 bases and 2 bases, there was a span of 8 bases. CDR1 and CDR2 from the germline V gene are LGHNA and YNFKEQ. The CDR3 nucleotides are TGTGCCAGCAGCCAAGAAGGAGGAGGCAATCAGCCCCAGCATTTT. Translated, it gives CASSQEGGGNQPQHF.

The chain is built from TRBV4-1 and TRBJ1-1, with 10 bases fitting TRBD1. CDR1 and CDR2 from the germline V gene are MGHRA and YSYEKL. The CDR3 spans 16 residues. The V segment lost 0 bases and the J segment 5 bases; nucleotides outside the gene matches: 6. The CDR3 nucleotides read TGCGCCAGCAGCCAAGATGCGGACAGGGGGAGGACTGAAGCTTTCTTT. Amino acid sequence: CASSQDADRGRTEAFF.

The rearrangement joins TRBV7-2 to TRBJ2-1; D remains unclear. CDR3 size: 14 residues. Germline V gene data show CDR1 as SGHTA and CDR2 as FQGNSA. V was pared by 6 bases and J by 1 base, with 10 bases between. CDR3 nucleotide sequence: TGTGCCAGCAGACCCCCAGTGTCCTACAATGAGCAGTTCTTC. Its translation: CASRPPVSYNEQFF.

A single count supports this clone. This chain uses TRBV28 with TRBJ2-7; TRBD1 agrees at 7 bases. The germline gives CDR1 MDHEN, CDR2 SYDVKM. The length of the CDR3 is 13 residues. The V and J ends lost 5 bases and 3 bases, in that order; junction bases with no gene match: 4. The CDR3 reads CASSLGQDYEQYF. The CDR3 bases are TGTGCCAGCAGTCTAGGACAGGACTACGAGCAGTACTTC.

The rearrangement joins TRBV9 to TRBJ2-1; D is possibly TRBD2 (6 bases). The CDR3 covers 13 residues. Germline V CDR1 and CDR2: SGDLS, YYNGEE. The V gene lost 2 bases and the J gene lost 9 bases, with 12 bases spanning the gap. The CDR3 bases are TGTGCCAGCAGCGTCAGGCGGGAAGGTGAGCAGTTCTTC. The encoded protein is CASSVRREGEQFF.

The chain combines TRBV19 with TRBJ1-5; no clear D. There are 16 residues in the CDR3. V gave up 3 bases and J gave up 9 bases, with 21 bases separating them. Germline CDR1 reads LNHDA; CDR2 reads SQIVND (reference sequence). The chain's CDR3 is CASSIGWKGSPGPQHF. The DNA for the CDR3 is TGTGCCAGTAGTATCGGCTGGAAAGGCAGTCCGGGGCCCCAGCATTTT.

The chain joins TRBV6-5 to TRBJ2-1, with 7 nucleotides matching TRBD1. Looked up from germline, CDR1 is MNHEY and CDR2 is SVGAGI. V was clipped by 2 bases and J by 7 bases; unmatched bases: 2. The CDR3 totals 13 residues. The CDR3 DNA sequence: TGTGCCAGCAGTTACAGGGGGCGGAATGAGCAGTTCTTC. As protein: CASSYRGRNEQFF.

The CDR3 here is CASSGDSRSSYEQYF. The CDR3 DNA sequence: TGTGCCAGCAGTGGGGACTCCCGTTCCTCCTACGAGCAGTACTTC. This rearrangement joins TRBV25-1 to TRBJ2-7; TRBD2 is a possible D gene (6 bases). There are 15 residues in the CDR3. Germline V CDR1 and CDR2: MGHDK, SYGVNS. V lost 4 bases and J 0 bases, leaving 13 bases between the germline ends.